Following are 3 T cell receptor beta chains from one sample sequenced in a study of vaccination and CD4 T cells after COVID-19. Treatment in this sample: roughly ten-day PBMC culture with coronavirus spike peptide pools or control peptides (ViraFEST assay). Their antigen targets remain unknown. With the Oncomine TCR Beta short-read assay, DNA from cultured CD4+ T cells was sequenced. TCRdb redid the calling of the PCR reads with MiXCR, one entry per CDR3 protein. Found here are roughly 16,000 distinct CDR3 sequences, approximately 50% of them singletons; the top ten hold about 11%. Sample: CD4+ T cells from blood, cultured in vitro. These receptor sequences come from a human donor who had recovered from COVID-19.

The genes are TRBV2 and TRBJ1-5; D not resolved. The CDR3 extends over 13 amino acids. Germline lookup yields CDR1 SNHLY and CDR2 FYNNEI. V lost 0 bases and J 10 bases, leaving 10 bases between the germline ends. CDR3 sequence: CASSEAGGAPQHF. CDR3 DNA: TGTGCCAGCAGTGAAGCTGGTGGAGCTCCCCAGCATTTT.

In DNA form, the CDR3 reads TGTGCCAGCAGCTTGGTAGGTACGACGTCCGAGCAGTACTTC. Amino acids: CASSLVGTTSEQYF. V usage is TRBV5-5 and J usage is TRBJ2-7; D not certain. The CDR3 contains 14 residues. Germline V gene sequence: CDR1 SGHKS, CDR2 YYEKEE (reference sequence). V gave up 0 bases and J gave up 6 bases, with 13 bases separating them.

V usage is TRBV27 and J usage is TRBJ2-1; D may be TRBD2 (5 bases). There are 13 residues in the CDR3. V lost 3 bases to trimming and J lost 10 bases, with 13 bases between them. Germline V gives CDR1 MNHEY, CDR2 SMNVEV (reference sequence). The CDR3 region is CASSFSLGGEQFF. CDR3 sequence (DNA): TGTGCCAGCAGTTTTTCGCTAGGAGGAGAGCAGTTCTTC.